This T cell receptor beta chain was sequenced in a study of control samples from healthy donors and cancer patients (dated by TCRdb to 2018 to 2020). The CDR3, cysteine through phenylalanine, is 11 amino acids long. This entry keeps only the CDR3 DNA: 33 bases, framed from base 1. CDR1 and CDR2, per the germline V gene, are MDHEN and SYDVKM. V loses 4 bases, J loses 5 bases, and the germline ends lie 5 bases apart. Library creation used the immunoSEQ multiplex PCR assay. The immuneACCESS repertoire file appears here via TCRdb, limited to in-frame rearrangements. These files lack a portion of the clones; in checked studies, under half of the deficit traces to unresolved V genes, and the cause of the others is not known. In all, the sample holds tens of thousands of clones, and 90% of those were seen once. The ten largest account for almost 6% of the sample. Remarks on this clone: This receptor's antigen is unknown. Nothing much larger sits one base from this clone, and base qualities are not available.

This clonotype was obtained from a man in his 60s with colorectal cancer. The sequencing input was PBMCs. The rearrangement combines TRBV28 with TRBJ1-1, with the D gene call left open. The CDR3 region has the sequence CASSSVTEAFF. Read as DNA, the sequence is TGTGCCAGCAGTTCGGTAACTGAAGCTTTCTTT.